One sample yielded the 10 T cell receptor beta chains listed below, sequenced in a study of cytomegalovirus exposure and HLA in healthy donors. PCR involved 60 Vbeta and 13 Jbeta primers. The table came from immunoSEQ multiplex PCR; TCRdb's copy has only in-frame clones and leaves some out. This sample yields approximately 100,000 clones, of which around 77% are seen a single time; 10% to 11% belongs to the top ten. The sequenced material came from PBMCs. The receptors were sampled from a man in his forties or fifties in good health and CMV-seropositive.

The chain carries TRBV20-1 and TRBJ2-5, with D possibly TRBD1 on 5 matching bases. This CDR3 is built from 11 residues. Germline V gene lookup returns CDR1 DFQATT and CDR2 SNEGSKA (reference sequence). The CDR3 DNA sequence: TGCAGCTCCTGGGGCGGAGAGACCCAGTACTTC. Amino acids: CSSWGGETQYF.

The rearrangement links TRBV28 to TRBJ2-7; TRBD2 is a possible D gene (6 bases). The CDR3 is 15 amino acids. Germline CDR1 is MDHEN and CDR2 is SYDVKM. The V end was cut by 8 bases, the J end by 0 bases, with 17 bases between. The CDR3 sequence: CASGSRDSGSYEQYF. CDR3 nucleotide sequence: TGTGCCAGCGGTTCCCGGGACTCCGGCTCCTACGAGCAGTACTTC.

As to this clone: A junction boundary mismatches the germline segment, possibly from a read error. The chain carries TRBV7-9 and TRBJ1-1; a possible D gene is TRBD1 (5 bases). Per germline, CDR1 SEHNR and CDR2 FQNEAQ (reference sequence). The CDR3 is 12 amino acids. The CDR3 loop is CSSSSQGAVAFF. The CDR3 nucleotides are TGTTCCAGCAGTTCCCAAGGGGCAGTGGCTTTCTTT. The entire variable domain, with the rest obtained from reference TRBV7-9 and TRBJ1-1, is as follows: DTGVSQNPRHKITKRGQNVTFRCDPISEHNRLYWYRQTLGQGPEFLTYFQNEAQLEKSRLLSDRFSAERPKGSFSTLEIQRTEQGDSAMYLCSSSSQGAVAFFGQGTRLTVV.

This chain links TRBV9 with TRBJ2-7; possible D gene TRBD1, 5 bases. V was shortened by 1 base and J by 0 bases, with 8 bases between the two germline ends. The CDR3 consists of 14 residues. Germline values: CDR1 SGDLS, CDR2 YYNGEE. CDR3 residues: CASSVYDSSYEQYF. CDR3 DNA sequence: TGTGCCAGCAGCGTATACGACAGCTCCTACGAGCAGTACTTC.

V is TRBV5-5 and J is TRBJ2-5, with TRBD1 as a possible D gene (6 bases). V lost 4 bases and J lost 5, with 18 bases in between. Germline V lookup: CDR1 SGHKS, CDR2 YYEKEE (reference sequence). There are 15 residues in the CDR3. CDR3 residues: CASSPEDFRGETQYF. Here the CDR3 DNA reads TGTGCCAGCAGCCCGGAGGACTTTAGGGGGGAGACCCAGTACTTC.

The CDR3 nucleotides are TGTGCCAGCAGCGTAGACAGGGTAGGCACCGGGGAGCTGTTTTTT. This codes for CASSVDRVGTGELFF. The chain carries TRBV9 and TRBJ2-2, with D tentatively TRBD1 (6 bases). Trimming took off 0 bases at V and 4 bases at J, with 10 bases between the two ends. Germline loops: CDR1 SGDLS, CDR2 YYNGEE. CDR3 length: 15 residues.

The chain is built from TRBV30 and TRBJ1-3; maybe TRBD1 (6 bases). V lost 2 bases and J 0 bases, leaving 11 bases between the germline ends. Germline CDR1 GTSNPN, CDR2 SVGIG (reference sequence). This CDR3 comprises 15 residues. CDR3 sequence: CAWSQDSLSGNTIYF. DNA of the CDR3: TGTGCCTGGAGTCAGGACAGTCTCTCTGGAAACACCATATATTTT.

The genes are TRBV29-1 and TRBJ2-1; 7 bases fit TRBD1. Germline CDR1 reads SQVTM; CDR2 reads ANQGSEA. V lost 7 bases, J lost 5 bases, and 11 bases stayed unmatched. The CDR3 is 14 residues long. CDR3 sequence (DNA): TGCAGCGGAAGCTCGGACAGGTTCGACAATGAGCAGTTCTTC. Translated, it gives CSGSSDRFDNEQFF.

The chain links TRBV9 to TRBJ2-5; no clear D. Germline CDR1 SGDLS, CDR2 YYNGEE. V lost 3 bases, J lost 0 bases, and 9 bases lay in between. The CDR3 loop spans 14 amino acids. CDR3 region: CASSGPSDQETQYF. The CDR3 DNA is TGTGCCAGCAGCGGACCGAGCGACCAAGAGACCCAGTACTTC. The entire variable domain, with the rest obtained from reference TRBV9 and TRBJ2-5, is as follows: DSGVTQTPKHLITATGQRVTLRCSPRSGDLSVYWYQQSLDQGLQFLIQYYNGEERAKGNILERFSAQQFPDLHSELNLSSLELGDSALYFCASSGPSDQETQYFGPGTRLLVL.

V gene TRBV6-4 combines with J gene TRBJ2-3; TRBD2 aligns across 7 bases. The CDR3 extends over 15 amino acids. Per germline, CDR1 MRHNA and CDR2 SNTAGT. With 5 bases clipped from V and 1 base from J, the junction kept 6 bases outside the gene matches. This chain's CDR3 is CASSSSSGGTDTQYF. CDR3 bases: TGTGCCAGCAGTTCCTCTAGCGGAGGCACAGATACGCAGTATTTT.